The clone carrying this T cell receptor beta chain has at least ten counts. Its antigen is unknown. TCRdb used MiXCR to reprocess the 5' RACE reads, holding one entry per CDR3 protein. The sample consists of fewer than 45,000 distinct CDR3 sequences, roughly 2.5% of them appearing once. This sample stems from a study of neurological immune-mediated disorders. Germline assignment: CDR1 DFQATT and CDR2 SNEGSKA (reference sequence). The germline V and J ends were trimmed by 3 bases and 2 bases, with 11 bases remaining between them. The CDR3 extends over 13 amino acids. General study points: No CDR3 amino acid sequences were shared by expanded clones across subjects, suggesting private repertoires in all groups.

The specimen sequenced was PBMCs. This TCR came from a man between 25 and 39 years old with multiple sclerosis. The rearrangement uses TRBV20-1 and TRBJ2-7, with D possibly TRBD1 on 6 matching bases. CDR3 region: CSARDDRTYEQYF. The CDR3 nucleotides are TGCAGTGCTAGGGATGACAGGACCTACGAGCAGTACTTC.